The rows below give T cell receptor beta chains drawn from one sample of a study of Ad26.COV2.S vaccination and SARS-CoV-2 variants. Produced via immunoSEQ multiplex PCR; TCRdb's table is partial and in-frame only. The table includes roughly 380,000 clones, 80% to 90% detected once. The material sequenced was peripheral blood, taken in a trial of Ad26.COV2.S vaccine versus placebo. Source of these receptors: a person between 18 and 65 years old who received the Ad26.COV2.S COVID-19 vaccine or a placebo. The CDR3 runs from the conserved cysteine through the conserved F or W. A D gene is named only where the DNA matches it firmly. The listing skips clone size in some rows; elsewhere it reads once, few, many or a size class.

V: TRBV7-3; J: TRBJ2-3; size: once; D: TRBD2; DNA: TGTGCCAGCAGCCTGACTAGCGGGGGGGCCTTTTCAGATACGCAGTATTTT; CDR3: CASSLTSGGAFSDTQYF
V: TRBV7-3; J: TRBJ2-2; size: NA; D: TRBD1; DNA: TGTGCCAGCAGCTCTCTTACGTACTCGGGACAGGGTGCAAACACCGGGGAGCTGTTTTTT; CDR3: CASSSLTYSGQGANTGELFF
V: TRBV7-2; J: TRBJ1-4; size: NA; D: NA; DNA: TGTGCCGTTCGGGGGCAACCTAATGAAAAACTGTTTTTT; CDR3: CAVRGQPNEKLFF
V: TRBV11-2; J: TRBJ2-5; size: NA; D: NA; DNA: TGTGCCAGCAGCCGGTTGGGGGGAGAGACCCAGTACTTC; CDR3: CASSRLGGETQYF
V: TRBV18; J: TRBJ2-1; size: NA; D: TRBD2; DNA: TGTGCCAGCTCACTCGGACTAGCGGGGACGATTTCCTACAATGAGCAGTTCTTC; CDR3: CASSLGLAGTISYNEQFF
V: TRBV30; J: TRBJ2-1; size: NA; D: NA; DNA: TGTGCCTGGAGCATCATGGGGGGGGCAAATGAGCAGTTCTTC; CDR3: CAWSIMGGANEQFF
V: TRBV5-8; J: TRBJ1-1; size: NA; D: TRBD1; DNA: TGTGCCAGCAGCGTGGGACAGGGGGCCACTGAAGCTTTCTTT; CDR3: CASSVGQGATEAFF
V: TRBV5-1; J: TRBJ2-2; size: NA; D: TRBD1; DNA: TGCGCCAGCAGCTTGGGGACAGGGGATCGGTCCGGGGAGCTGTTTTTT; CDR3: CASSLGTGDRSGELFF
V: TRBV21-1; J: TRBJ1-1; size: NA; D: NA; DNA: TGTGCCAGCACCACAATAAAAAGGGGGAGGGTGGCTGCTTTCTTT; CDR3: CASTTIKRGRVAAFF
V: TRBV13; J: TRBJ2-1; size: NA; D: NA; DNA: TGTGCCAGCAGCACACGACAGGACCCAAGCTCCTACAATGAGCAGTTCTTC; CDR3: CASSTRQDPSSYNEQFF
V: TRBV9; J: TRBJ2-3; size: NA; D: TRBD2; DNA: TGTGCCAGCAGCCCAGGGACTAGCGGGGGGGTCACAGATACGCAGTATTTT; CDR3: CASSPGTSGGVTDTQYF
V: TRBV5-6; J: TRBJ2-3; size: few; D: TRBD2; DNA: TGTGCCAGCAGCTCACTAGCGGGGGGGCCAGATACGCAGTATTTT; CDR3: CASSSLAGGPDTQYF
V: TRBV19; J: TRBJ1-4; size: NA; D: NA; DNA: TGTGCCAGTAGTATAAGGGGTACTAATGAAAAACTGTTTTTT; CDR3: CASSIRGTNEKLFF
V: TRBV27; J: TRBJ2-7; size: NA; D: NA; DNA: TGTGCCAGCAGGTTCTTACGAGAGCAGTACTTC; CDR3: CASRFLREQYF
V: TRBV6-1; J: TRBJ1-2; size: NA; D: NA; DNA: TGTGCCAGCAGTGAAGATGGGGCGCATGGCTACACCTTC; CDR3: CASSEDGAHGYTF
V: TRBV7-9; J: TRBJ1-6; size: few; D: TRBD1; DNA: TGTGCCAGCAGCTCCCGGCCCGGGACAGGGGAATTGTATAATTCACCCCTCCACTTT; CDR3: CASSSRPGTGELYNSPLHF
V: TRBV6-5; J: TRBJ1-2; size: NA; D: NA; DNA: TGTGCCAGCAGTTACTCCCCGAGGGACCTCTATGGCTACACCTTC; CDR3: CASSYSPRDLYGYTF
V: TRBV6-5; J: TRBJ1-5; size: NA; D: NA; DNA: TGTGCCAGCAGCCATGCCGGTCAGCCCCAGCATTTT; CDR3: CASSHAGQPQHF
V: TRBV21-1; J: TRBJ2-4; size: NA; D: NA; DNA: TGTGCCAGCAATCCCTTGCTAGCCAAAAACATTCAGTACTTC; CDR3: CASNPLLAKNIQYF
V: TRBV4-1; J: TRBJ1-5; size: NA; D: NA; DNA: TGCGCCAGCAGCCCACATGGGGCAGTCGATCAGCCCCAGCATTTT; CDR3: CASSPHGAVDQPQHF
V: TRBV5-1; J: TRBJ2-3; size: NA; D: NA; DNA: TGCGCCAGCAGCTTGGCCGGTCGGACAGAAACAGATACGCAGTATTTT; CDR3: CASSLAGRTETDTQYF
V: TRBV7-9; J: TRBJ1-6; size: few; D: NA; DNA: TGTGCCAGCAGCTTACTGGGCAGAGGCTCCTATAATTCACCCCTCCACTTT; CDR3: CASSLLGRGSYNSPLHF
V: TRBV5-1; J: TRBJ2-1; size: NA; D: TRBD1; DNA: TGCGCCAGCAGCTTGGACGGACAGGGTAAGGGTGAGCAGTTCTTC; CDR3: CASSLDGQGKGEQFF
V: TRBV19; J: TRBJ2-1; size: NA; D: NA; DNA: TGTGCCAGTAGACGACAGTTAAGCTCCTACAATGAGCAGTTCTTC; CDR3: CASRRQLSSYNEQFF
V: TRBV27; J: TRBJ2-7; size: NA; D: NA; DNA: TGTGCGGTGGGCATTGGGGAGCAGTACTTC; CDR3: CAVGIGEQYF